The following is a TCR beta chain sequence with its context. This clonotype was seen a handful of times. What antigen it recognizes has not been identified. Per-base quality was not reported, and no clone a single base away is much larger than it. The CDR3 spans 16 residues, from the cysteine through the phenylalanine. Only CDR3 DNA is held: 48 bases, read in frame from base 1. CDR1 is given as SEHNR and CDR2 as FQNEAQ, both from the germline V gene (reference sequence). The junction shows trimming of 5 bases on V and 6 bases on J, plus 22 bases between the germline ends. These data originate in a study of spatial heterogeneity in lung cancer (dated by TCRdb to the late 2010s). About the investigation overall: Beta-chain transcripts were consistently detected in greater numbers than alpha-chain transcripts, which likely reflected higher beta-chain transcript abundance. In non-small cell lung cancer, the study quantitatively compared TCR alpha and beta repertoires across several tumor regions, matched nontumor lung, and blood. Both alpha and beta chains were TCR-sequenced in samples taken at surgery, namely 220 tumor regions, 64 matched nontumor lung samples and just over 55 PBMC samples. In the raw uncorrected reads, each unique combination of TCR and UMI appeared more than ten times on average. Nonsynonymous mutation counts, determined by whole-exome sequencing of tumor tissue, were related to TCR repertoire features. Summary of the overall study and its limitations: Confirming at a functional level the hypothesis that regional TCRs recognize regional mutations was considered to require additional single-cell paired TCR alpha and beta sequencing. Ubiquitous expanded tumor TCRs showed up in blood more often at tumor resection than at routine follow-up.

Libraries were prepared through 5' RACE. The instrument was a NextSeq 500. In the TCR library protocol, a unique molecular identifier was attached to each TCR cDNA molecule so that PCR and sequencing errors could be corrected. On the study's bioinformatics: Decombinator tools were used for TCR identification, UMI-based error correction and CDR3 extraction. Expanded TCRs were defined as those above a frequency of 2 per 1,000, corresponding to the top 1% of the tumor frequency distribution. Renyi diversity was calculated using the R vegan package after each repertoire was subsampled 100 times to 5,000 TCRs. CDR3 similarity networks were built from amino acid triplet string-kernel similarity, with CDR3s being connected when pairwise similarity was above 0.82. TCRdb reanalyzed the raw reads on its own, using fastp at Q25 for trimming and MiXCR for clone calling, and kept in-frame beta chains. Records with the same CDR3 protein are collapsed into one entry carrying the most frequent genes and DNA. TCRdb's processing, not the authors' own work, is the source of the V and J calls. The sample profile shows roughly 39,000 distinct CDR3 sequences; under 7.5% of them were found once. The ten top clones hold about 45% of the sample.

The sample's time point label is to be understood as: sample taken at primary tumor resection. Donors were around 71 patients with early-stage, untreated non-small cell lung cancer from the lung TRACERx cohort. Without any cell sorting, TCR sequencing was performed on whole RNA extracted either from tumor and nontumor lung tissue or from cryopreserved PBMC samples. A patient was chosen for TCR sequencing only when enough RNA was available from at least two tumor regions. The sequence was obtained from a female donor with early-stage non-small cell lung cancer. The chain employs TRBV7-9 and TRBJ1-2; the D gene is perhaps TRBD1, from 5 matching bases. Sequencing was performed on PBMCs, taken at surgery. The DNA sequence is given as TGTGCCAGCAGCCATGACCGGCCAGGGTTCATAAATGGCTACACCTTC. This codes for CASSHDRPGFINGYTF.